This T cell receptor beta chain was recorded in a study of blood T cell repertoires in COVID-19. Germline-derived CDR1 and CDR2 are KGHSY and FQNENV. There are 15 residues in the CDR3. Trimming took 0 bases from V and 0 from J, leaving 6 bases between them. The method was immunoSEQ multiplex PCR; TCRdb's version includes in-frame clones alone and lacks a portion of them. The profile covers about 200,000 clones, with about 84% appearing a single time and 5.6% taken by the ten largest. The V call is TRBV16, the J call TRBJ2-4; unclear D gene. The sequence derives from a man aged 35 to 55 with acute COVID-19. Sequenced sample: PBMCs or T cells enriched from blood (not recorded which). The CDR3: CASSQSQLAKNIQYF. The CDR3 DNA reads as TGTGCCAGCAGCCAATCGCAGTTAGCCAAAAACATTCAGTACTTC.